Listed below are T cell receptor beta chains from one sample, sequenced in a study of T cell repertoires in cytomegalovirus infection. TCRdb analysed the reads with MiXCR anew, one entry per CDR3 protein. The sample has some 940,000 distinct CDR3 sequences, 30% to 40% seen once. These receptors' antigens are unknown. Sequences were derived from cultured CD8+ T cells from PBMCs, sampled from culture after CMV antigen stimulation. Receptors originate from a human donor in good health (CMV status not recorded). Some clones in this sample may be carry-over from other donors' samples. Each CDR3 is given with its conserved first and last residue. A D gene is named only where the DNA matches it firmly. Not all rows give a size; the values are once, few, many and, for expanded clones, a class.

j_call: TRBJ2-5; clone_size: NA; v_call: TRBV7-2; d_call: NA; cdr3_nt: TGTGCCAGCAGACTAGCATACGAGACCCAGTACTTC; cdr3_aa: CASRLAYETQYF
j_call: TRBJ1-5; clone_size: NA; v_call: TRBV6-1; d_call: NA; cdr3_nt: TGTGCCAGCAGTGAAAAGCAGTGGCAGAACTTTAATCAGCCCCAGCATTTT; cdr3_aa: CASSEKQWQNFNQPQHF
j_call: TRBJ2-1; clone_size: NA; v_call: TRBV19; d_call: NA; cdr3_nt: TGTGCCAGTAGTGTGGGTACCCACATGGATCGTTCATACAATGAGCAGTTCTTC; cdr3_aa: CASSVGTHMDRSYNEQFF
j_call: TRBJ2-1; clone_size: NA; v_call: TRBV7-3; d_call: TRBD1; cdr3_nt: TGTACCAGCAGCATCCGGGACAGGCCCTACAATGAGCAGTTCTTC; cdr3_aa: CTSSIRDRPYNEQFF
j_call: TRBJ2-2; clone_size: NA; v_call: TRBV12-3/TRBV12-4; d_call: TRBD1; cdr3_nt: TGTGCCAGCTCATCCCTCCCGGGACAGGGTACCGGGGAGCTGTTTTTT; cdr3_aa: CASSSLPGQGTGELFF
j_call: TRBJ2-3; clone_size: few; v_call: TRBV7-9; d_call: NA; cdr3_nt: TGTGCCAGCACCAGGAGCGCAGATACGCAGTATTTT; cdr3_aa: CASTRSADTQYF
j_call: TRBJ2-1; clone_size: few; v_call: TRBV6-1; d_call: NA; cdr3_nt: TGTGCCAGCAGTGAAGAAATTGAGCAGTTCTTC; cdr3_aa: CASSEEIEQFF
j_call: TRBJ2-6; clone_size: NA; v_call: TRBV6-8; d_call: NA; cdr3_nt: TGTGCCAGCAGTTACTCGAGGGGCTCCGGGACCAACGTCCTGACTTTC; cdr3_aa: CASSYSRGSGTNVLTF
j_call: TRBJ2-5; clone_size: NA; v_call: TRBV3-1; d_call: TRBD1; cdr3_nt: TGTGCCAGCGGGCACCCGGGACAGAGACTACTCCAAGAGACCCAGTACTTC; cdr3_aa: CASGHPGQRLLQETQYF
j_call: TRBJ2-1; clone_size: once; v_call: TRBV20-1; d_call: TRBD1; cdr3_nt: TGCAGTGCTAGAATGTGGGACAGGGCCCCCCTCGAGCAGTTCTTC; cdr3_aa: CSARMWDRAPLEQFF
j_call: TRBJ2-3; clone_size: many; v_call: TRBV12-3/TRBV12-4; d_call: NA; cdr3_nt: TGTGCCAGCAGCATTTTAGATACGCAGTATTTT; cdr3_aa: CASSILDTQYF
j_call: TRBJ1-4; clone_size: NA; v_call: TRBV6-6; d_call: NA; cdr3_nt: TGTGCCAGCAGTTACCTCACAGCGGAAAAACTGTTTTTT; cdr3_aa: CASSYLTAEKLFF
j_call: TRBJ1-1; clone_size: NA; v_call: TRBV7-3; d_call: NA; cdr3_nt: TGTGCCAGCAGCTTATTGACGGTTGAAGCTTTCTTT; cdr3_aa: CASSLLTVEAFF
j_call: TRBJ2-7; clone_size: NA; v_call: TRBV7-9; d_call: NA; cdr3_nt: TGTGCCAGCAGCTTAATGGTTTGGGACAACATAGGGGACGAGCAGTACTTC; cdr3_aa: CASSLMVWDNIGDEQYF
j_call: TRBJ2-5; clone_size: NA; v_call: TRBV7-3; d_call: NA; cdr3_nt: TGTGCCAGCAGCTTATGGCCCACTGGGGAGACCCAGTACTTC; cdr3_aa: CASSLWPTGETQYF
j_call: TRBJ2-1; clone_size: many; v_call: TRBV7-6; d_call: NA; cdr3_nt: TGTGCCAGCAGCGTGGCCCTTATGGGCCTCAATGAGCAGTTCTTC; cdr3_aa: CASSVALMGLNEQFF
j_call: TRBJ1-1; clone_size: once; v_call: TRBV29-1; d_call: NA; cdr3_nt: TGCAGCAGTAGTCCTTACAGGGATCCGAACACTGAAGCTTTCTTT; cdr3_aa: CSSSPYRDPNTEAFF
j_call: TRBJ2-1; clone_size: many; v_call: TRBV12-5; d_call: NA; cdr3_nt: TGTGCTAGTGGTTTGGGCGGGGCCAACAATGAGCAGTTCTTC; cdr3_aa: CASGLGGANNEQFF
j_call: TRBJ1-5; clone_size: few; v_call: TRBV6-5; d_call: NA; cdr3_nt: TGTGCCAGCAGTTACTCGAAAAGACAGCCCCAGCATTTT; cdr3_aa: CASSYSKRQPQHF
j_call: TRBJ1-2; clone_size: NA; v_call: TRBV7-9; d_call: NA; cdr3_nt: TGTGCCAGCAGCCCGGGCCCATTATATGGCTACACCTTC; cdr3_aa: CASSPGPLYGYTF
j_call: TRBJ1-2; clone_size: few; v_call: TRBV6-1; d_call: NA; cdr3_nt: TGTGCCAGCAGTGGTACCGATGCGGTGGGCTACACCTTC; cdr3_aa: CASSGTDAVGYTF
j_call: TRBJ2-1; clone_size: few; v_call: TRBV27; d_call: TRBD2; cdr3_nt: TGTGCCACCGGGCCTGGGGGGGTCCTTTACAATGAGCAGTTCTTC; cdr3_aa: CATGPGGVLYNEQFF
j_call: TRBJ2-4; clone_size: NA; v_call: TRBV7-9; d_call: TRBD1; cdr3_nt: TGTGCCAGCAGATCCGGGACAGGGAGCGACAAAAACATTCAGTACTTC; cdr3_aa: CASRSGTGSDKNIQYF
j_call: TRBJ2-7; clone_size: NA; v_call: TRBV4-1; d_call: NA; cdr3_nt: TGCGCCAGCAGCCCTCGAGGACTGAACTCCTACGAGCAGTACTTC; cdr3_aa: CASSPRGLNSYEQYF
j_call: TRBJ1-2; clone_size: few; v_call: TRBV7-9; d_call: TRBD1; cdr3_nt: TGTGCCAGCGAGAGGAGGGGGCATGGCTACACCTTC; cdr3_aa: CASERRGHGYTF
j_call: TRBJ2-1; clone_size: NA; v_call: TRBV6-5; d_call: NA; cdr3_nt: TGTGCCAGCAGTAAAACGGGGTATGAGCAGTTCTTC; cdr3_aa: CASSKTGYEQFF
j_call: TRBJ1-5; clone_size: few; v_call: TRBV6-5; d_call: NA; cdr3_nt: TGTGCCAGCAGTTACTCGGCGGCAGATAATCAGCCCCAGCATTTT; cdr3_aa: CASSYSAADNQPQHF
j_call: TRBJ2-1; clone_size: NA; v_call: TRBV20-1; d_call: TRBD2; cdr3_nt: TGCAGTGCTAGAGATCGAGAAGGACTAGCGATCAATGAGCAGTTCTTC; cdr3_aa: CSARDREGLAINEQFF
j_call: TRBJ2-2; clone_size: NA; v_call: TRBV6-6; d_call: NA; cdr3_nt: TGTGCCAGCACCAACACCTCCCGAATGATGTTTTTT; cdr3_aa: CASTNTSRMMFF
j_call: TRBJ2-3; clone_size: NA; v_call: TRBV9; d_call: NA; cdr3_nt: TGTGCCAGCAGCGTACCGGAACTAGTTCTCACAGATACGCAGTATTTT; cdr3_aa: CASSVPELVLTDTQYF
j_call: TRBJ1-1; clone_size: NA; v_call: TRBV4-1; d_call: TRBD1; cdr3_nt: TGCGCCAGCAGAGGGACAGTGAACACTGAAGCTTTCTTT; cdr3_aa: CASRGTVNTEAFF
j_call: TRBJ1-1; clone_size: NA; v_call: TRBV19; d_call: TRBD1; cdr3_nt: TGTGCCAGTAGTCCCGGGACAGAGATCACTGAAGCTTTCTTT; cdr3_aa: CASSPGTEITEAFF
j_call: TRBJ2-3; clone_size: NA; v_call: TRBV23-1; d_call: TRBD2; cdr3_nt: TGCGCCAGCAGTCAATCCTCCCACAGGATAGCGGGGGGGCAGGTTGCAGATACGCAGTATTTT; cdr3_aa: CASSQSSHRIAGGQVADTQYF
j_call: TRBJ1-3; clone_size: NA; v_call: TRBV20-1; d_call: NA; cdr3_nt: TGCAGTGCTAGAGTAGGGTCCTCTGGAAACACCATATATTTT; cdr3_aa: CSARVGSSGNTIYF
j_call: TRBJ2-7; clone_size: many; v_call: TRBV27; d_call: TRBD1; cdr3_nt: TGTGCCAGCAGTTTACTAAGCCAGACAGGGGGTTGGGAGCAGTACTTC; cdr3_aa: CASSLLSQTGGWEQYF
j_call: TRBJ1-5; clone_size: NA; v_call: TRBV4-1; d_call: NA; cdr3_nt: TGCGCCAGCAGCGCAAGTGCTGGGCCCCAGCATTTT; cdr3_aa: CASSASAGPQHF
j_call: TRBJ2-1; clone_size: many; v_call: TRBV7-8; d_call: NA; cdr3_nt: TGTGCCAGCAGCTTGCTTGGGAGACAGGCCCAGTTCTTC; cdr3_aa: CASSLLGRQAQFF
j_call: TRBJ1-2; clone_size: NA; v_call: TRBV7-2; d_call: NA; cdr3_nt: TGTGCCACCCCCGGGTACTATGGCTACACCTTC; cdr3_aa: CATPGYYGYTF
j_call: TRBJ1-2; clone_size: NA; v_call: TRBV10-3; d_call: NA; cdr3_nt: TGTGCCATCTCTTCTTCCGGGGCATCTAACTATGGCTACACCTTC; cdr3_aa: CAISSSGASNYGYTF
j_call: TRBJ1-6; clone_size: many; v_call: TRBV7-2; d_call: NA; cdr3_nt: TGTGCCAGCAGCTTAGGAAGAGGGGATGTGGATAATTCACCCCTCCACTTT; cdr3_aa: CASSLGRGDVDNSPLHF
j_call: TRBJ2-1; clone_size: few; v_call: TRBV6-5; d_call: NA; cdr3_nt: TGTGCCAGCAGTTACTGGGGTCGAACAGGGACGTACAATGAGCAGTTCTTC; cdr3_aa: CASSYWGRTGTYNEQFF
j_call: TRBJ1-2; clone_size: NA; v_call: TRBV4-1; d_call: TRBD1; cdr3_nt: TGCGCCAGCAGCCCGAATGACTTCCGGGACAGTAACTATGGCTACACCTTC; cdr3_aa: CASSPNDFRDSNYGYTF
j_call: TRBJ2-4; clone_size: NA; v_call: TRBV5-6; d_call: NA; cdr3_nt: TGTGCCAGCAGCTTGGGGTTTCGGGATACTCTAGCCAAAAACATTCAGTACTTC; cdr3_aa: CASSLGFRDTLAKNIQYF